This TCR beta chain was observed in a study of cytomegalovirus exposure and HLA in healthy donors. PCR primers comprised 60 Vbeta and 13 Jbeta primers. Assay used: immunoSEQ multiplex PCR; TCRdb lists only in-frame clones, some missing. Of 200,000 to 250,000 clones listed, about 80% are singletons. V was trimmed by 3 bases and J by 5 bases, leaving 14 bases between them. CDR1 and CDR2 (germline): MDHEN, SYDVKM. This CDR3 has 14 amino acids. Regarding this clone: The antigen is undetermined.

Findings of the study overall: Among immune exposure information, only CMV serostatus was available.

This chain uses TRBV28 with TRBJ2-7; possibly TRBD1 for D (5 bases). This sequence was found in a middle-aged woman in good health and CMV-seronegative. Source material: PBMCs. The CDR3 region is CASSFSGYGDEQYF. CDR3 nucleotides: TGTGCCAGCAGTTTCTCAGGGTACGGAGACGAGCAGTACTTC.